One and the same sample provided the 7 T cell receptor beta chains below, sequenced in a study of tumor-infiltrating T cells and Merkel cell polyomavirus. Study-level background: CD8+ T cells recognized the Merkel cell polyomavirus KLL epitope.

Every patient's tumor was robustly positive for Merkel cell polyomavirus Large T antigen on immunohistochemistry. Method: immunoSEQ multiplex PCR; TCRdb's copy keeps in-frame clones and lacks some. Among 20,000 to 25,000 clones listed, 70% to 90% were seen once. Sample: lymph node tissue. The receptors stem from a man in his fifties or sixties with Merkel cell carcinoma.

V is TRBV10-2 and J is TRBJ2-7, with 7 bases lining up with TRBD1. Germline trimming cut 2 bases from V and 3 bases from J; bases unmatched to any gene: 4. Germline V gene sequence: CDR1 WSHSY, CDR2 SAAADI. The CDR3 is 14 residues long. The CDR3 nucleotides read TGCGCCAGCAGTGAGCCCAGGGGGTACTACGAGCAGTACTTC. It specifies CASSEPRGYYEQYF.

V and J are TRBV28 and TRBJ1-5; TRBD1 aligns across 8 bases. CDR3 length: 16 amino acids. Per the germline V gene, CDR1 is MDHEN and CDR2 is SYDVKM. After removal of 5 bases from V and 6 bases from J, the junction contained 12 bases not matched to a gene. The CDR3: CASSSMWTGRGQPQHF. The CDR3 coding sequence is TGTGCCAGCAGTAGTATGTGGACAGGGCGGGGTCAGCCCCAGCATTTT. The whole variable domain, filled in from reference TRBV28 and TRBJ1-5, reads DVKVTQSSRYLVKRTGEKVFLECVQDMDHENMFWYRQDPGLGLRLIYFSYDVKMKEKGDIPEGYSVSREKKERFSLILESASTNQTSMYLCASSSMWTGRGQPQHFGDGTRLSIL.

The chain recombines TRBV9 with TRBJ2-1, with D possibly matching TRBD2 (6 bases). Trimming removed 4 bases at V and 7 bases at J, with 21 bases between. The CDR3 length is 16 residues. Germline values: CDR1 SGDLS, CDR2 YYNGEE. The CDR3 sequence: CASSPGWGVLGNEQFF. In DNA, the CDR3 is TGTGCCAGCAGCCCAGGATGGGGGGTCCTCGGGAATGAGCAGTTCTTC. The variable domain in full, with the rest retrieved from reference TRBV9 and TRBJ2-1, is DSGVTQTPKHLITATGQRVTLRCSPRSGDLSVYWYQQSLDQGLQFLIQYYNGEERAKGNILERFSAQQFPDLHSELNLSSLELGDSALYFCASSPGWGVLGNEQFFGPGTRLTVL.

This chain links TRBV5-6 with TRBJ2-2; 10 positions match TRBD2. The germline V gene has CDR1 SGHDT and CDR2 YYEEEE. V was clipped by 2 bases and J by 7 bases; unmatched bases: 8. This CDR3 is 16 amino acids long. In DNA, the CDR3 is TGTGCCAGCAGCTTCCCTAGCGGGGGCAGAGGCGGGGAGCTGTTTTTT. Translation: CASSFPSGGRGGELFF.

This sequence joins TRBV19 and TRBJ2-5, with D possibly matching TRBD2 (6 bases). Trimming removed 6 bases at V and 5 bases at J, with 19 bases between. Germline-derived CDR1 and CDR2 are LNHDA and SQIVND (reference sequence). The CDR3 has 15 residues. In DNA, the CDR3 is TGTGCCAGTAGGATCATGGCTAGGAGGGGTGAGACCCAGTACTTC. Protein sequence: CASRIMARRGETQYF.

V is TRBV28 and J is TRBJ1-2, with 8 bases that match TRBD1. Germline V CDR1 and CDR2: MDHEN, SYDVKM. The CDR3 extends over 16 amino acids. The V segment lost 5 bases and the J segment 4 bases; nucleotides outside the gene matches: 12. CDR3 sequence: CASSDPGQVVSYGYTF. The CDR3 nucleotides are TGTGCCAGCAGTGACCCGGGACAGGTCGTTTCCTATGGCTACACCTTC.

The CDR3 sequence: CASSPGWTEAFF. CDR3 DNA sequence: TGTGCCAGCAGCCCAGGGTGGACTGAAGCTTTCTTT. The rearrangement links TRBV11-2 to TRBJ1-1; tentatively, D is TRBD1 (5 bases). The CDR3 runs to 12 residues. Germline V gene data show CDR1 as SGHAT and CDR2 as FQNNGV. V was pared by 5 bases and J by 5 bases, with 9 bases between.